This passage covers 10 T cell receptor beta chains from one sample sequenced in a study of a mutant IDH1 vaccine in newly diagnosed glioma. Profiling relied on immunoSEQ multiplex PCR, and the TCRdb table lists in-frame clones only, not all of them. Among tens of thousands of clones listed, over 80% were seen once. Their recognized antigens are unknown. Time point meaning: week 47, end of study. It was 300 ug of mutant IDH1 20-mer peptide that made up each vaccine dose, given with topical imiquimod. The sample was PBMCs, taken from a glioma patient whose treatment included an IDH1 peptide vaccine. The receptors here all came from a man aged 25 to 40 with glioma.

The rearrangement joins TRBV7-6 to TRBJ2-3; D gene unclear. Deletions cut 1 base from V and 7 bases from J, with 9 bases between. CDR1 and CDR2 from the germline V gene are SGHVS and FNYEAQ. The CDR3 is 13 amino acids. The CDR3 nucleotides read TGTGCCAGCAGCTTAGATACGGATTATACGCAGTATTTT. It specifies CASSLDTDYTQYF.

The V gene is TRBV2, the J gene TRBJ2-7; D perhaps matches TRBD1 (5 bases). Germline V gene lookup returns CDR1 SNHLY and CDR2 FYNNEI. Deletions cut 7 bases from V and 3 bases from J, with 16 bases between. This CDR3 has 14 residues. The CDR3 sequence is CASTLLSRDYEQYF. The CDR3, as DNA: TGTGCCAGCACTCTATTATCCAGGGACTACGAGCAGTACTTC.

The chain recombines TRBV2 with TRBJ2-6; a weak D match, TRBD1 (5 bases). In germline, CDR1 is SNHLY, CDR2 FYNNEI. This CDR3 spans 15 amino acids. The ends were cut back, 6 bases at V and 0 bases at J, with 9 bases in the middle. The CDR3 DNA sequence: TGTGCCAGCAGAAAGACAGACTCTGGGGCCAACGTCCTGACTTTC. Its translation: CASRKTDSGANVLTF.

DNA for the CDR3: TGCGCCAGCAGCTTGGCGCAAACCAATAATTCACCCCTCCACTTT. Translated, it gives CASSLAQTNNSPLHF. V gene TRBV5-1 combines with J gene TRBJ1-6; D gene ambiguous. Between the trimmed V and J ends, which lost 0 bases and 5 bases, there was a span of 9 bases. Germline CDR1 SGHRS, CDR2 YFSETQ. The CDR3 has 15 residues.

This chain uses TRBV2 with TRBJ1-5; 7 bases map to TRBD1. CDR3 length: 16 amino acids. V trimming: 0 bases; J trimming: 4 bases; junction bases outside the gene matches: 6. Germline values: CDR1 SNHLY, CDR2 FYNNEI. CDR3 protein: CASSEATGWWNQPQHF. CDR3 nucleotide sequence: TGTGCCAGCAGTGAAGCGACAGGGTGGTGGAATCAGCCCCAGCATTTT.

The V and J genes are TRBV7-8 and TRBJ2-3, with unresolved D. The CDR3 runs 13 residues. Germline V lookup: CDR1 SGHVS, CDR2 FQNEAQ. V was trimmed by 1 base and J by 4 bases, leaving 6 bases between them. The CDR3 DNA reads TGTGCCAGCAGCTTAGATCTTCCAGATACGCAGTATTTT. As protein: CASSLDLPDTQYF.

The V and J genes are TRBV10-1 and TRBJ1-6; the match to TRBD1 covers 10 bases. V shed 8 bases, J shed 7 bases, and the junction held 5 bases outside the gene matches. The germline gives CDR1 WNHNN, CDR2 SYGVQD (reference sequence). The CDR3 runs 14 residues. As DNA, the CDR3 is TGCGCCAGCGGTATGGGACAGGGGAATTCACCCCTCCACTTT. This codes for CASGMGQGNSPLHF.

V usage is TRBV7-9 and J usage is TRBJ1-4; D uncertain. V was clipped by 5 bases and J by 3 bases, with 10 bases between them. Germline V gene lookup returns CDR1 SEHNR and CDR2 FQNEAQ (reference sequence). The CDR3 has 14 amino acids. In nucleotides, the CDR3 is TGTGCCAGCAGCCCAGGCTCCGCTAATGAAAAACTGTTTTTT. It translates to CASSPGSANEKLFF.

This clone was found a few times. The V and J genes are TRBV30 and TRBJ1-5; 9 positions match TRBD1. Germline V gene lookup returns CDR1 GTSNPN and CDR2 SVGIG (reference sequence). The CDR3 sequence is 15 residues long. The ends lost 5 bases at V and 2 bases at J; junction bases unmatched: 7. The CDR3 coding sequence is TGTGCCTGGTCGGGGACAGGGAAAGGCAATCAGCCCCAGCATTTT. It translates to CAWSGTGKGNQPQHF.

This chain links TRBV19 with TRBJ1-1; D is unresolved. The V end was cut by 3 bases, the J end by 1 base, with 6 bases between. Germline CDR1 is LNHDA and CDR2 is SQIVND (reference sequence). The CDR3 is 13 amino acids. CDR3 sequence: CASSISRNTEAFF. In nucleotides, the CDR3 is TGTGCCAGTAGTATCTCAAGGAACACTGAAGCTTTCTTT.